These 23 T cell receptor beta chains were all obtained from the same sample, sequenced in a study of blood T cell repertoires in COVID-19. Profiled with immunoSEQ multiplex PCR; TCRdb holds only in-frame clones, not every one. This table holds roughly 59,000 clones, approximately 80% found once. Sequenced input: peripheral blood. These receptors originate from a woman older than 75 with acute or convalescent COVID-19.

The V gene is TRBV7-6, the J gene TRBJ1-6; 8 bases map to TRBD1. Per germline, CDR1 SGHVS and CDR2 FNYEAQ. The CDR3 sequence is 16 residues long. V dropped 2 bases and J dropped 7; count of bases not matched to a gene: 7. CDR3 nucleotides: TGTGCCAGCAGCTTATATGGGACAGGAGTCAATTCACCCCTCCACTTT. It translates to CASSLYGTGVNSPLHF.

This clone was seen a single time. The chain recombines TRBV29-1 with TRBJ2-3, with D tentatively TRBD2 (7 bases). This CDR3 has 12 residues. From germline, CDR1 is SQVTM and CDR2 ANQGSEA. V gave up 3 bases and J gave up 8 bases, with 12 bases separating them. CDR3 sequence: CSVDGGPGTQYF. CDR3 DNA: TGCAGCGTTGACGGGGGGCCGGGTACGCAGTATTTT.

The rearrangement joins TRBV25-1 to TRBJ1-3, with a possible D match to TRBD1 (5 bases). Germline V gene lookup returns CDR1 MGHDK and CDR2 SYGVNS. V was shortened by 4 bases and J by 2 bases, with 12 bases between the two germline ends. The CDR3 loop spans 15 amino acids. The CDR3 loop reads CASSVGPGPGNTIYF. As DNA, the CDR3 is TGTGCCAGCAGTGTGGGGCCAGGACCTGGAAACACCATATATTTT.

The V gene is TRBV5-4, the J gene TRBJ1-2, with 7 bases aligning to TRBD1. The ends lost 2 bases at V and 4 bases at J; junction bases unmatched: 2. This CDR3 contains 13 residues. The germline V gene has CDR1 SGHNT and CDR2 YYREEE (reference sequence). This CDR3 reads CASSLRDSYGYTF. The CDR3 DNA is TGTGCCAGCAGCTTACGGGACAGCTATGGCTACACCTTC.

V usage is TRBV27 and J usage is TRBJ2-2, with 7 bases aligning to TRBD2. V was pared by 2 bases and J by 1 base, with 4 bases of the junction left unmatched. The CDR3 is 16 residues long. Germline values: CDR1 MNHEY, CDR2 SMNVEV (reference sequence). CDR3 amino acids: CASSLGVAGNTGELFF. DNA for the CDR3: TGTGCCAGCAGTTTAGGAGTAGCGGGGAACACCGGGGAGCTGTTTTTT.

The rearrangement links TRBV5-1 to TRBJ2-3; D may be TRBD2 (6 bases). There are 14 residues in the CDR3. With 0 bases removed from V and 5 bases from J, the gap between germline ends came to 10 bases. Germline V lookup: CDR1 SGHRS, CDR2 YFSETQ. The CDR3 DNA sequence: TGCGCCAGCAGCTTGGCCGGGACTTTAGATACGCAGTATTTT. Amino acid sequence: CASSLAGTLDTQYF.

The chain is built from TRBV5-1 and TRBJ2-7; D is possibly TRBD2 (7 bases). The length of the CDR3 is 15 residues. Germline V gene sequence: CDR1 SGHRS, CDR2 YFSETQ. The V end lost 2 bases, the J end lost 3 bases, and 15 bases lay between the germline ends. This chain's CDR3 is CASSLPTGGVYEQYF. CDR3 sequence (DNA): TGCGCCAGCAGCTTACCTACGGGGGGCGTCTACGAGCAGTACTTC.

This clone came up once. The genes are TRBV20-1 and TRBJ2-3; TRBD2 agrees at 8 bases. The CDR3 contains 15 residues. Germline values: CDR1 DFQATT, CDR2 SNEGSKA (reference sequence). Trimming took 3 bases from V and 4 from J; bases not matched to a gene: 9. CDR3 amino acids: CSASNPGGGPDTQYF. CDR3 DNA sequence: TGCAGTGCTAGTAATCCGGGAGGGGGACCAGATACGCAGTATTTT.

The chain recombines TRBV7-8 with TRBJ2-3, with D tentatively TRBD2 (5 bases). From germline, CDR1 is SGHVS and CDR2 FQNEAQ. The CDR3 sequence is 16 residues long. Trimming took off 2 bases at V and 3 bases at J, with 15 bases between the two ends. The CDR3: CASSLWVGVGTDTQYF. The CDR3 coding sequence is TGTGCCAGCAGCTTATGGGTGGGAGTCGGGACAGATACGCAGTATTTT.

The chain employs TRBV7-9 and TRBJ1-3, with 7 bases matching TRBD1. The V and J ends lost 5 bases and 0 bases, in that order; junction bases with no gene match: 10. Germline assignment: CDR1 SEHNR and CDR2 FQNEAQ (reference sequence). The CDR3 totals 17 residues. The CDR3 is CASSGRRRDSSGNTIYF. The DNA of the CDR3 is TGTGCCAGCAGCGGACGTCGCCGGGACAGCTCTGGAAACACCATATATTTT.

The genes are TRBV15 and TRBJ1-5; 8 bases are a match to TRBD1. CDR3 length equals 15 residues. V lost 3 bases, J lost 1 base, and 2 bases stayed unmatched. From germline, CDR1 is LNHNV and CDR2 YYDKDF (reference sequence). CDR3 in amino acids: CATSSRGPSNQPQHF. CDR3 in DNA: TGTGCCACCAGCAGCAGGGGGCCGAGCAATCAGCCCCAGCATTTT.

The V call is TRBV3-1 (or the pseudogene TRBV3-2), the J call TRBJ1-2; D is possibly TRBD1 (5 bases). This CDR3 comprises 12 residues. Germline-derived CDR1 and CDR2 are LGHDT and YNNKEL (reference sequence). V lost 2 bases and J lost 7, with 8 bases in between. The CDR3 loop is CASSQQGPGYTF. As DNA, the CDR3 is TGTGCCAGCAGCCAACAGGGTCCTGGCTACACCTTC.

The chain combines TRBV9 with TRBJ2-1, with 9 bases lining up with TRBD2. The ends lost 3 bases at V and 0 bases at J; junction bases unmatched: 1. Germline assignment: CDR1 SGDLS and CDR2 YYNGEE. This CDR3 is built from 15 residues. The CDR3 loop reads CASSEGLASYNEQFF. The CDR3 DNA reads TGTGCCAGCAGCGAGGGACTAGCCTCCTACAATGAGCAGTTCTTC. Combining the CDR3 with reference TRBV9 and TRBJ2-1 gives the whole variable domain DSGVTQTPKHLITATGQRVTLRCSPRSGDLSVYWYQQSLDQGLQFLIQYYNGEERAKGNILERFSAQQFPDLHSELNLSSLELGDSALYFCASSEGLASYNEQFFGPGTRLTVL.

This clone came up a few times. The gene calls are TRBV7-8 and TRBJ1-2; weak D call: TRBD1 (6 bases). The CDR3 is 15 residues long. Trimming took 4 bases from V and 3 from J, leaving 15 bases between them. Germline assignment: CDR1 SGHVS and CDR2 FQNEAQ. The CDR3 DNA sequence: TGTGCCAGCAGCTCGACAGGATTTCCGGACTATGGCTACACCTTC. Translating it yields CASSSTGFPDYGYTF.

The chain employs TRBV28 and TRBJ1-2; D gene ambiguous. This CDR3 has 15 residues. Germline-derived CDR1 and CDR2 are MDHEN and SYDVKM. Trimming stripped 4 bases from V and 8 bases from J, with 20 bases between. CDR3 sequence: CASSSPPLGGYGYTF. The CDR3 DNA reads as TGTGCCAGCAGTTCCCCCCCCCTAGGAGGTTACGGCTACACCTTC.

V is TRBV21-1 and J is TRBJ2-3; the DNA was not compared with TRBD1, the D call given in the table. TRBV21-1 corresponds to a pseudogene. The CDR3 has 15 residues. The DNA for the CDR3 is TGTGCCAGCAGCGCCCGACAGGTCCGCACAGATACGCAGTATTTT. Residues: CASSARQVRTDTQYF.

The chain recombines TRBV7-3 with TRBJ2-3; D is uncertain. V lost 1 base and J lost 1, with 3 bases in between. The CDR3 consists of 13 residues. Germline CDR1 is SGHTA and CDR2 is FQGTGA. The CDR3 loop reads CASSLIGTDTQYF. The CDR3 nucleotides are TGTGCCAGCAGCTTAATAGGCACAGATACGCAGTATTTT.

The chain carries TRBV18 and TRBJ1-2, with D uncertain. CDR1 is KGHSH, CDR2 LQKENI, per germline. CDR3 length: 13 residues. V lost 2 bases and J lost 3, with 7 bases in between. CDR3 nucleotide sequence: TGTGCCAGCTCACCAACAGAAGACTATGGCTACACCTTC. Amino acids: CASSPTEDYGYTF.

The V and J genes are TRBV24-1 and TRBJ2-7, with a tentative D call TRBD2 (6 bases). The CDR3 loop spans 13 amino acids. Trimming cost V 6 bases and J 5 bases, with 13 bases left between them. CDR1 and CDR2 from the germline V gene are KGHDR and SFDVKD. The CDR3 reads CATSRDGGNEQYF. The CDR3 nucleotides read TGTGCCACCAGTAGAGACGGGGGAAACGAGCAGTACTTC.

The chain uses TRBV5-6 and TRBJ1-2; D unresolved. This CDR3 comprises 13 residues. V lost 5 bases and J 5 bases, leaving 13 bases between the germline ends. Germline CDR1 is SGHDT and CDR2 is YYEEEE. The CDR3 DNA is TGTGCCAGCAGGACAAGTCCCGGATATGGCTACACCTTC. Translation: CASRTSPGYGYTF.

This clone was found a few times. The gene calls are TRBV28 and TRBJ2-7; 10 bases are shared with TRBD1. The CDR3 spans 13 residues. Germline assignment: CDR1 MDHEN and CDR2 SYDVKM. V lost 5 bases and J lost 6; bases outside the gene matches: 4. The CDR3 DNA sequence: TGTGCCAGCAGTCGGGACAGGGGAAGCGAGCAGTACTTC. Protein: CASSRDRGSEQYF.

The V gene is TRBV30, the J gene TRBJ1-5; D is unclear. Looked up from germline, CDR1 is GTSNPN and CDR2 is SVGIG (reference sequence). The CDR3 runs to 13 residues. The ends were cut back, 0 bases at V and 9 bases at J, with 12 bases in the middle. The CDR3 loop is CAWSVYEGAPQHF. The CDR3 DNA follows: TGTGCCTGGAGTGTATATGAGGGAGCGCCCCAGCATTTT. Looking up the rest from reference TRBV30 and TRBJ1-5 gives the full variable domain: SQTIHQWPATLVQPVGSPLSLECTVEGTSNPNLYWYRQAAGRGLQLLFYSVGIGQISSEVPQNLSASRPQDRQFILSSKKLLLSDSGFYLCAWSVYEGAPQHFGDGTRLSIL.

This CDR3 reads CASFPDRRNTEAFF. CDR3 nucleotides: TGCGCCTCTTTCCCGGACAGGAGGAACACTGAAGCTTTCTTT. V usage is TRBV5-1 and J usage is TRBJ1-1; 7 bases align to TRBD1. Germline-derived CDR1 and CDR2 are SGHRS and YFSETQ. After removal of 10 bases from V and 1 base from J, the junction contained 10 bases not matched to a gene. The CDR3 runs to 14 residues.